A single sample is the source of the 14 T cell receptor beta chains below, sequenced in a study of blood T cells in healthy people across ages. The use of a sample-barcoded 5' primer and a J-beta primer mix characterized a second PCR of roughly 7 to 11 cycles. MiXCR, applied by TCRdb to the 5' RACE reads, yields one record per CDR3 protein. The sample lists about 830,000 distinct CDR3 sequences; around 68% were seen once. Input material: blood. Receptors originate from a man younger than 45 in good health.

At least ten counts were recorded for this clonotype. The V and J genes are TRBV6-1 and TRBJ2-4; 7 bases map to TRBD2. The ends lost 2 bases at V and 15 bases at J; junction bases unmatched: 7. The CDR3 covers 12 residues. Germline CDR1 MNHNS, CDR2 SASEGT. The CDR3 DNA follows: TGTGCCAGCAGTGAATACGCTAGCGGTCTGTACTTC. Its protein is CASSEYASGLYF.

This clonotype was recorded a few times. The rearrangement uses TRBV9 and TRBJ2-7; D is unresolved. Looked up from germline, CDR1 is SGDLS and CDR2 is YYNGEE. Trimming pared 0 bases from V and 1 base from J, leaving 11 bases between. The CDR3 totals 15 residues. The CDR3 DNA sequence: TGTGCCAGCAGCGTAGGGCAGGAAACTTCCTACGAGCAGTACTTC. Its translation is CASSVGQETSYEQYF.

The chain joins TRBV6-2 or TRBV6-3 to TRBJ2-1; 10 bases are a match to TRBD2. The germline gives CDR1 MNHEY, CDR2 SVGEGT. Trimming took 7 bases from V and 4 from J; bases not matched to a gene: 7. The CDR3 length is 15 residues. The CDR3 is CASKASGGVYNEQFF. CDR3 bases: TGTGCCAGCAAAGCTAGCGGGGGAGTATACAATGAGCAGTTCTTC.

This clonotype has just one count. The rearrangement uses TRBV5-1 and TRBJ2-5, with D possibly TRBD1 on 5 matching bases. Germline lookup yields CDR1 SGHRS and CDR2 YFSETQ. The CDR3 has 12 residues. Deletions cut 7 bases from V and 2 bases from J, with 9 bases between. The CDR3 region is CASYRQQETQYF. CDR3 bases: TGCGCCAGCTATCGACAGCAAGAGACCCAGTACTTC.

The chain has TRBV7-3 and TRBJ1-2; no definite D call. V lost 8 bases to trimming and J lost 0 bases, with 7 bases between them. CDR1 is SGHTA, CDR2 FQGTGA, per germline. The CDR3 consists of 12 residues. CDR3 region: CASRDTNYGYTF. CDR3 in DNA: TGTGCCAGCCGAGACACTAACTATGGCTACACCTTC.

This clonotype was found a few times. V and J are TRBV7-3 and TRBJ2-1; TRBD2 is a possible D gene (6 bases). There are 14 residues in the CDR3. Germline V gene lookup returns CDR1 SGHTA and CDR2 FQGTGA. V was clipped by 4 bases and J by 7 bases, with 14 bases between them. This chain's CDR3 is CASSSTGLGNEQFF. The CDR3 DNA reads as TGTGCCAGCAGCTCGACGGGACTCGGTAATGAGCAGTTCTTC.

V is TRBV29-1 and J is TRBJ2-3; D remains ambiguous. V was clipped by 2 bases and J by 0 bases, with 15 bases between them. Germline CDR1 and CDR2: SQVTM and ANQGSEA. CDR3 length: 16 residues. CDR3 sequence reads: CSVEQESYSSTDTQYF. DNA of the CDR3: TGCAGCGTTGAACAGGAGAGTTACTCTAGCACAGATACGCAGTATTTT.

This clonotype has only a few counts. The genes are TRBV5-1 and TRBJ1-1; 12 nucleotides line up with TRBD1. The CDR3 is 15 amino acids. J gave up 4 bases and V 2 bases, and 3 bases lay outside the gene matches. Germline-derived CDR1 and CDR2 are SGHRS and YFSETQ. The CDR3 DNA reads as TGCGCCAGCAGCTTAGGGACAGGGGGCGGCACTGAAGCTTTCTTT. Its protein is CASSLGTGGGTEAFF. The whole variable domain, filled in from reference TRBV5-1 and TRBJ1-1, reads KAGVTQTPRYLIKTRGQQVTLSCSPISGHRSVSWYQQTPGQGLQFLFEYFSETQRNKGNFPGRFSGRQFSNSRSEMNVSTLELGDSALYLCASSLGTGGGTEAFFGQGTRLTVV.

This clonotype was observed a few times. This CDR3 reads CASSLSPAGQETQYF. The CDR3 bases are TGTGCCAGCAGCTTATCTCCCGCGGGCCAAGAGACCCAGTACTTC. The rearrangement uses TRBV11-1 and TRBJ2-5, with D possibly being TRBD2 (5 bases). CDR1 is SGHAT, CDR2 FQDESV, per germline (reference sequence). This CDR3 has 15 residues. The germline V and J ends were trimmed by 2 bases and 1 base, with 11 bases remaining between them.

The chain employs TRBV3-1 and TRBJ2-1; D is tentatively TRBD1 or TRBD2 (5 bases each). Trimming cost V 4 bases and J 13 bases, with 17 bases left between them. Germline lookup yields CDR1 LGHDT and CDR2 YNNKEL (reference sequence). This CDR3 spans 13 amino acids. The CDR3 region is CASSLRPGRGQFF. For the CDR3, the DNA is TGTGCCAGCAGCCTTCGTCCGGGACGAGGCCAGTTCTTC.

This chain uses TRBV4-1 with TRBJ2-3; possibly TRBD1 for D (6 bases). CDR1 MGHRA and CDR2 YSYEKL come from the germline V gene. Deletions cut 1 base from V and 3 bases from J, with 11 bases between. CDR3 length: 15 residues. This CDR3 is CASSQVPDRTDTQYF. CDR3 DNA sequence: TGCGCCAGCAGCCAAGTACCGGACAGAACAGATACGCAGTATTTT.

The rearrangement uses TRBV7-3 and TRBJ2-3; 9 bases align to TRBD1. The CDR3 runs to 15 residues. CDR1 and CDR2 (germline): SGHTA, FQGTGA. V gave up 5 bases and J gave up 6 bases; unmatched junction bases: 9. CDR3 residues: CASSPSGQGIDTQYF. The CDR3 DNA reads as TGTGCCAGCAGCCCGTCCGGACAGGGGATCGATACGCAGTATTTT.

The V call is TRBV7-9, the J call TRBJ1-6, with D possibly matching TRBD1 (5 bases). This CDR3 contains 16 residues. Germline CDR1 and CDR2: SEHNR and FQNEAQ (reference sequence). The germline V and J ends were trimmed by 7 bases and 5 bases, with 18 bases remaining between them. CDR3 sequence reads: CASTSGTGPNNSPLHF. In DNA form, the CDR3 reads TGTGCCAGCACCTCAGGAACGGGACCTAATAATTCACCCCTCCACTTT.

V gene TRBV15 combines with J gene TRBJ2-1, with a possible D match to TRBD2 (6 bases). The CDR3 covers 16 residues. The germline V gene has CDR1 LNHNV and CDR2 YYDKDF (reference sequence). Trimming took off 0 bases at V and 15 bases at J, with 24 bases between the two ends. As DNA, the CDR3 is TGTGCCACCAGCAGAGATATGGCGGGGAGGTATAATGGGCGGTTCTTC. This gives the protein CATSRDMAGRYNGRFF.